This T cell receptor beta chain emerged from a study of blood T cell repertoires in COVID-19. Measured with immunoSEQ multiplex PCR; TCRdb has only the in-frame clones, and not every one. The data contain around 7,700 clones, roughly 88% of them seen just once; the ten biggest clones take up 6.9%. V shed 6 bases and J 1 base; nucleotides not matched to a gene: 5. Germline lookup yields CDR1 MNHNY and CDR2 SVGAGI (reference sequence). CDR3 length equals 16 residues. The receptor comes from a woman between 45 and 60 years old with active or convalescent COVID-19. The sequenced sample was peripheral blood. The V gene is TRBV6-6, the J gene TRBJ2-3; 12 nucleotides agree with TRBD2. CDR3 sequence: CASRRTSGIRTDTQYF. The CDR3 DNA follows: TGTGCCAGCAGGAGGACTAGCGGGATCCGCACAGATACGCAGTATTTT.